Included here is one T cell receptor beta chain sequence, with context. The antigen remains undetermined. Clones were sequenced by immunoSEQ multiplex PCR, and TCRdb holds only the in-frame ones, with some missing. The repertoire holds 130,000 or so clones, with about 91% as singletons. This specimen comes from a study of T cell responses to AZD1222 COVID-19 vaccine. Study as a whole: Whether given at about 4 or about 12 weeks, second doses were pooled. The study, taken as a whole, reports: Spike-specific TCR breadth and depth grew following two AZD1222 doses.

The V gene lost 3 bases and the J gene lost 3 bases, with 23 bases spanning the gap. This CDR3 contains 18 residues. The V gene's germline CDR1 is KGHSH and CDR2 LQKENI. The material was peripheral blood, obtained on day 0 of AZD1222 vaccination. The receptor comes from an adult in good health. This rearrangement joins TRBV18 to TRBJ1-1; a possible D gene is TRBD1 (5 bases). In nucleotides, the CDR3 is TGTGCCAGCTCACCCCTCAATTGGGGACGGGGCGTTGACACTGAAGCTTTCTTT. This translates into CASSPLNWGRGVDTEAFF.